The next 30 T cell receptor beta chains were all read from a single sample in a study of T cells after yellow fever vaccination. Using its own MiXCR run on the 5' RACE reads, TCRdb lists one record per CDR3 protein. This sample yields around 300,000 distinct CDR3 sequences, of which 13% are seen a single time; around 0.49% belongs to the top ten. Sequenced here: CD4+ T cells sorted from PBMCs, sampled 45 days after the yellow fever booster vaccination. The receptors here all came from a man aged 25 to 40 who received the YFV17D yellow fever vaccine.

This chain connects TRBV7-8 to TRBJ2-1; TRBD2 matches at 11 bases. The junction had 12 bases not matched to a gene; V was cut back by 5 bases and J by 6 bases. Germline V gene lookup returns CDR1 SGHVS and CDR2 FQNEAQ. The CDR3 has 17 amino acids. This CDR3 is CASSARLAGNRRNEQFF. The CDR3 region has the DNA TGTGCCAGCAGCGCGAGACTAGCGGGAAACCGCCGCAATGAGCAGTTCTTC.

This clonotype was detected ten times or more. The chain is built from TRBV20-1 and TRBJ1-3; the D is unclear. The CDR3 totals 14 residues. CDR1 and CDR2 from the germline V gene are DFQATT and SNEGSKA (reference sequence). V was trimmed by 0 bases and J by 0 bases, leaving 6 bases between them. Here the CDR3 reads CSARDFISGNTIYF. The CDR3 DNA reads TGCAGTGCTAGAGATTTCATCTCTGGAAACACCATATATTTT.

This clonotype was counted a few times. J is TRBJ2-3 and V is TRBV14; D is ambiguous. The CDR3 extends over 13 amino acids. Per germline, CDR1 SGHDN and CDR2 FVKESK. Trimming took off 5 bases at V and 6 bases at J, with 12 bases between the two ends. In DNA, the CDR3 is TGTGCCAGCAGCGGGCGTGGGGTTGATACGCAGTATTTT. Its protein is CASSGRGVDTQYF.

This chain links TRBV14 with TRBJ2-1, with D hard to call. This CDR3 spans 16 amino acids. The germline gives CDR1 SGHDN, CDR2 FVKESK. V lost 0 bases and J lost 0, with 9 bases in between. The CDR3 sequence is CASSQDLGSSYNEQFF. CDR3 bases: TGTGCCAGCAGCCAAGACTTGGGTAGCTCCTACAATGAGCAGTTCTTC.

V gene TRBV11-3 combines with J gene TRBJ2-3, with 7 bases lining up with TRBD1. The V gene's germline CDR1 is SGHNT and CDR2 YENEEA. The CDR3 is 15 residues long. Germline trimming cut 5 bases from V and 4 bases from J; bases unmatched to any gene: 9. Here the CDR3 reads CASSLGQVWADTQYF. The CDR3, as DNA: TGTGCCAGCAGCCTCGGACAGGTTTGGGCAGATACGCAGTATTTT.

This clonotype has more than one count but fewer than ten. This rearrangement joins TRBV5-4 to TRBJ2-1; the match to TRBD2 covers 12 bases. The CDR3 totals 15 residues. The V gene's germline CDR1 is SGHNT and CDR2 YYREEE (reference sequence). The trim removed 4 bases at V and 7 bases at J, leaving 6 bases unmatched. CDR3 nucleotide sequence: TGTGCCAGCAGCAGAAGACTAGCGGGAGTTAATGAGCAGTTCTTC. Amino acid sequence: CASSRRLAGVNEQFF.

This chain connects TRBV20-1 to TRBJ2-1; D is perhaps TRBD2 (5 bases). Germline CDR1 reads DFQATT; CDR2 reads SNEGSKA (reference sequence). Trimming removed 3 bases from V and 4 bases from J, with 16 bases in between. The CDR3 runs to 15 residues. CDR3 sequence reads: CSASPLAAEYNEQFF. In DNA, the CDR3 is TGCAGTGCTAGCCCCCTAGCAGCAGAATACAATGAGCAGTTCTTC.

The rearrangement links TRBV11-1 to TRBJ2-3; TRBD2 matches 11 bases. The CDR3 loop spans 18 amino acids. With V trimmed by 4 bases and J by 3 bases, 12 bases remained unmatched. CDR1 is SGHAT and CDR2 is FQDESV in the germline V gene (reference sequence). CDR3 sequence reads: CASSSPAGSGRGTDTQYF. In nucleotides, the CDR3 is TGTGCCAGCAGCTCCCCCGCGGGTAGCGGGAGGGGGACAGATACGCAGTATTTT.

The chain links TRBV2 to TRBJ2-5; D is uncertain. The CDR3 contains 11 residues. Germline loops: CDR1 SNHLY, CDR2 FYNNEI. V was trimmed by 9 bases and J by 3 bases, leaving 8 bases between them. DNA for the CDR3: TGTGCCAGAGGAGCTAAAGAGACCCAGTACTTC. Encoded protein: CARGAKETQYF.

This clonotype was found a few times. The chain is built from TRBV11-2 and TRBJ2-1; 12 bases are a match to TRBD2. Trimming at V came to 8 bases and at J to 4 bases, leaving 6 bases not matched to a gene. CDR1 is SGHAT and CDR2 is FQNNGV in the germline V gene. This CDR3 comprises 15 residues. The CDR3 bases are TGTGCCAGCCAACTAGCGGGAGGCCATTACAATGAGCAGTTCTTC. It codes for CASQLAGGHYNEQFF.

This clonotype was counted many times. The gene calls are TRBV4-3 and TRBJ2-1, with TRBD2 as a possible D gene (5 bases). Germline V gene sequence: CDR1 LGHNA, CDR2 YSLEER. This CDR3 comprises 15 residues. Trimming pared 0 bases from V and 6 bases from J, leaving 12 bases between. The CDR3 loop is CASSQDLSSRNEQFF. The CDR3 DNA is TGCGCCAGCAGCCAAGATCTGTCTAGCCGCAATGAGCAGTTCTTC.

This clonotype has only a few counts. The V call is TRBV27, the J call TRBJ2-7; TRBD1 matches 8 bases. V lost 6 bases, J lost 4 bases, and 8 bases stayed unmatched. The CDR3 totals 14 residues. Looked up from germline, CDR1 is MNHEY and CDR2 is SMNVEV (reference sequence). CDR3 sequence: CASSQHDRGYEQYF. CDR3 DNA: TGTGCCAGCAGCCAACACGACAGGGGATACGAGCAGTACTTC.

This clonotype appeared a few times. The rearrangement uses TRBV20-1 and TRBJ1-2; D might be TRBD1 (5 bases). Germline CDR1 DFQATT, CDR2 SNEGSKA (reference sequence). CDR3 length: 13 residues. Trimming left V 6 bases short and J 6 bases short, with 17 bases between. The CDR3 nucleotides are TGCAGTGCGGAAGCCCAGGGTGGCGATGGCTACACCTTC. Its translation: CSAEAQGGDGYTF.

This clonotype occurred many times. V is TRBV5-1 and J is TRBJ2-1; TRBD2 aligns across 8 bases. V shed 2 bases and J 4 bases; nucleotides not matched to a gene: 5. Germline CDR1 reads SGHRS; CDR2 reads YFSETQ. The CDR3 loop spans 15 amino acids. The CDR3 region is CASSLAGETYNEQFF. CDR3 bases: TGCGCCAGCAGCTTAGCGGGAGAGACTTACAATGAGCAGTTCTTC. Full variable domain (outside the CDR3, taken from reference TRBV5-1 and TRBJ2-1): KAGVTQTPRYLIKTRGQQVTLSCSPISGHRSVSWYQQTPGQGLQFLFEYFSETQRNKGNFPGRFSGRQFSNSRSEMNVSTLELGDSALYLCASSLAGETYNEQFFGPGTRLTVL.

The CDR3 bases are TGCGCCAGCCAAGCCGGGACAGGGGACTACGAGCAGTACTTC. Its translation is CASQAGTGDYEQYF. The chain uses TRBV5-1 and TRBJ2-7; the match to TRBD1 covers 10 bases. The germline gives CDR1 SGHRS, CDR2 YFSETQ. Trimming at V came to 7 bases and at J to 3 bases, leaving 7 bases not matched to a gene. This CDR3 is built from 14 residues.

The chain carries TRBV6-2 or TRBV6-3 and TRBJ2-1; unclear D gene. CDR1 MNHEY and CDR2 SVGEGT come from the germline V gene. Deletions cut 0 bases from V and 9 bases from J, with 6 bases between. The CDR3 has 12 residues. For the CDR3, the DNA is TGTGCCAGCAGTTACTCGACTTCTGAGCAGTTCTTC. Its protein product is CASSYSTSEQFF.

This clonotype was seen only a few times. The gene calls are TRBV24-1 and TRBJ2-1; TRBD2 is a possible D gene (5 bases). With 2 bases removed from V and 5 bases from J, the gap between germline ends came to 9 bases. Germline assignment: CDR1 KGHDR and CDR2 SFDVKD. This CDR3 is built from 14 residues. The CDR3 DNA follows: TGTGCCACCAGTGATTCGCGGGCCAACAATGAGCAGTTCTTC. Its protein is CATSDSRANNEQFF.

The V call is TRBV28, the J call TRBJ2-1; the match to TRBD2 covers 12 bases. J lost 7 bases, V lost 4 bases, and 5 bases had no gene match. The length of the CDR3 is 15 residues. The germline V gene has CDR1 MDHEN and CDR2 SYDVKM. CDR3 in amino acids: CASSSLAGGSNEQFF. CDR3 coding DNA: TGTGCCAGCAGTTCACTAGCGGGAGGATCGAATGAGCAGTTCTTC.

The chain carries TRBV20-1 and TRBJ2-1; 10 bases match TRBD1. The CDR3 is 13 amino acids. The V segment lost 5 bases and the J segment 7 bases; nucleotides outside the gene matches: 5. Per the germline V gene, CDR1 is DFQATT and CDR2 is SNEGSKA (reference sequence). CDR3 sequence: CSAPTGGSNEQFF. Here the CDR3 DNA reads TGCAGTGCTCCGACAGGGGGCTCAAATGAGCAGTTCTTC.

Turning to this clonotype: A read error may explain this, as a much larger clone is one base away. V and J are TRBV6-1 and TRBJ1-6; 9 nucleotides agree with TRBD1. Germline values: CDR1 MNHNS, CDR2 SASEGT. The CDR3 runs to 13 residues. The CDR3 reads CSSRGQGNSPLHF. The CDR3 nucleotides read TGTTCCAGCAGAGGACAGGGGAATTCACCCCTCCACTTT.

This chain links TRBV10-3 with TRBJ1-4; D is perhaps TRBD1 (5 bases). The V end lost 6 bases, the J end lost 7 bases, and 18 bases lay between the germline ends. Germline V gene lookup returns CDR1 ENHRY and CDR2 SYGVKD. The CDR3 spans 15 residues. The CDR3 loop is CAISTGTLGGEKLFF. The CDR3 DNA is TGTGCCATCAGCACCGGGACGCTCGGGGGTGAAAAACTGTTTTTT.

In this sample, this clonotype turned up once. V gene TRBV6-5 combines with J gene TRBJ2-3; D ambiguous. This CDR3 is built from 15 residues. Germline lookup yields CDR1 MNHEY and CDR2 SVGAGI. The ends were cut back, 4 bases at V and 2 bases at J, with 13 bases in the middle. The CDR3 protein is CASSSGRLPTDTQYF. The CDR3 DNA follows: TGTGCCAGCAGTTCCGGACGCCTCCCCACAGATACGCAGTATTTT.

The J gene is TRBJ2-7, the V gene TRBV4-3; weak D call: TRBD1 (6 bases). The germline V and J ends were trimmed by 0 bases and 7 bases, with 10 bases remaining between them. The CDR3 totals 13 residues. Germline V gene data show CDR1 as LGHNA and CDR2 as YSLEER. CDR3 sequence: CASSQERGWEQYF. CDR3 DNA: TGCGCCAGCAGCCAAGAAAGGGGGTGGGAGCAGTACTTC.

This clonotype has just a few counts. The V gene is TRBV20-1, the J gene TRBJ2-3; TRBD2 matches at 9 bases. The CDR3 loop spans 14 amino acids. Unmatched junction bases numbered 5, after V lost 2 bases and J lost 5 bases. CDR1 and CDR2 (germline): DFQATT, SNEGSKA (reference sequence). Here the CDR3 DNA reads TGCAGTGCTAGAAGGGTAGCGGGAGTAGATACGCAGTATTTT. Protein sequence: CSARRVAGVDTQYF.

In its sample, this clonotype was seen many times. This chain connects TRBV11-2 to TRBJ1-1; TRBD1 matches 7 bases. With V trimmed by 6 bases and J by 0 bases, 7 bases remained unmatched. The CDR3 runs to 15 residues. Per the germline V gene, CDR1 is SGHAT and CDR2 is FQNNGV. The CDR3 sequence: CASRKPGQLNTEAFF. CDR3 DNA: TGTGCCAGCAGGAAGCCGGGACAGTTGAACACTGAAGCTTTCTTT.

The rearrangement joins TRBV20-1 to TRBJ2-7; no clear D gene. This CDR3 region has 11 residues. Trimming removed 3 bases from V and 6 bases from J, with 9 bases in between. Per the germline V gene, CDR1 is DFQATT and CDR2 is SNEGSKA (reference sequence). CDR3 protein: CSASDWGEQYF. As DNA, the CDR3 is TGCAGTGCTAGCGATTGGGGCGAGCAGTACTTC.

This clonotype was seen more than once but under ten times. J is TRBJ2-1 and V is TRBV19, with TRBD2 matching over 11 bases. The CDR3 has 15 amino acids. The germline V gene has CDR1 LNHDA and CDR2 SQIVND (reference sequence). V was pared by 8 bases and J by 3 bases, with 6 bases of the junction left unmatched. The CDR3 protein is CASETSGTNYNEQFF. CDR3 coding DNA: TGTGCCAGTGAGACTAGCGGGACCAACTACAATGAGCAGTTCTTC.

This clonotype was seen a few times. J is TRBJ2-5 and V is TRBV20-1; D remains unclear. V dropped 1 base and J dropped 1 base, with 10 bases sitting between them. This CDR3 contains 14 residues. Germline CDR1 reads DFQATT; CDR2 reads SNEGSKA (reference sequence). This CDR3 reads CSARALTGQETQYF. The CDR3 DNA reads TGCAGTGCTAGAGCCTTGACCGGCCAAGAGACCCAGTACTTC.

V is TRBV27 and J is TRBJ1-1; D gene uncertain. Germline CDR1 and CDR2: MNHEY and SMNVEV (reference sequence). The CDR3 totals 14 residues. Between the trimmed V and J ends, which lost 0 bases and 4 bases, there was a span of 9 bases. CDR3 nucleotides: TGTGCCAGCAGTTTATCGAGAGGGATCACTGAAGCTTTCTTT. Translating gives CASSLSRGITEAFF.

This rearrangement joins TRBV11-3 to TRBJ2-3; tentatively, D is TRBD2 (5 bases). This CDR3 contains 14 residues. CDR1 and CDR2 from the germline V gene are SGHNT and YENEEA. Trimming took off 5 bases at V and 0 bases at J, with 9 bases between the two ends. CDR3 sequence (DNA): TGTGCCAGCAGCCTCGGGGAAAGCACAGATACGCAGTATTTT. This gives the protein CASSLGESTDTQYF.